These 30 T cell receptor beta chains share one sample of origin, sequenced in a study of blood T cell repertoires in COVID-19. Data came from immunoSEQ multiplex PCR; TCRdb stores just in-frame clones and leaves some out. The top ten hold 8.2% of the sample, which has around 200,000 clones, around 88% seen once. Sequenced: peripheral blood. The receptor source for this set is a woman aged 45 to 65 with acute or convalescent COVID-19.

The chain carries TRBV19 and TRBJ1-2; the D is unclear. CDR1 and CDR2 (germline): LNHDA, SQIVND (reference sequence). This CDR3 is built from 13 residues. The ends were cut back, 8 bases at V and 5 bases at J, with 15 bases in the middle. The CDR3 is CASSLSLTYGYTF. CDR3 bases: TGTGCCAGTTCTCTGTCACTAACTTATGGCTACACCTTC.

This clone was seen a single time. This chain connects TRBV9 to TRBJ2-7; 7 nucleotides align to TRBD1. This CDR3 contains 15 residues. The trim removed 0 bases at V and 6 bases at J, leaving 9 bases unmatched. Looked up from germline, CDR1 is SGDLS and CDR2 is YYNGEE. The chain's CDR3 is CASSVGDSQRGEQYF. CDR3 DNA: TGTGCCAGCAGCGTAGGGGACAGTCAAAGGGGCGAGCAGTACTTC.

This chain connects TRBV24-1 to TRBJ2-7; tentatively, D is TRBD1 (6 bases). Germline CDR1 reads KGHDR; CDR2 reads SFDVKD. V lost 1 base and J lost 3, with 15 bases in between. The CDR3 consists of 16 residues. CDR3 sequence (DNA): TGTGCCACCAGTGATTTTGCCGGGACAAAGATCTACGAGCAGTACTTC. Its translation: CATSDFAGTKIYEQYF.

The V and J genes are TRBV5-6 and TRBJ2-1; TRBD1 matches at 8 bases. This CDR3 has 18 residues. Germline values: CDR1 SGHDT, CDR2 YYEEEE. V was pared by 3 bases and J by 3 bases, with 14 bases of the junction left unmatched. CDR3 amino acids: CASSSTYRGKDYYNEQFF. The DNA of the CDR3 is TGTGCCAGCAGCTCCACCTACAGGGGGAAGGACTACTACAATGAGCAGTTCTTC.

This clone was seen just once. This chain connects TRBV29-1 to TRBJ1-1, with 8 bases identical to TRBD1. CDR1 and CDR2 (germline): SQVTM, ANQGSEA. The CDR3 is 14 amino acids. Written as DNA, the CDR3 is TGCAGTGGTAACCGACAGGGGAGGGGTCCTGAAGCTTTCTTT. Translated: CSGNRQGRGPEAFF.

The CDR3 nucleotides are TGTGCCAGCAGCCAAGAAACTAGCGGCTCCTACAATGAGCAGTTCTTC. The encoded protein is CASSQETSGSYNEQFF. The chain recombines TRBV14 with TRBJ2-1; 8 bases line up with TRBD2. This CDR3 spans 16 amino acids. Losses at the gene ends were 0 bases for V and 0 bases for J; bases not matched to a gene: 1. Germline assignment: CDR1 SGHDN and CDR2 FVKESK.

The V and J genes are TRBV5-6 and TRBJ2-7; 7 nucleotides agree with TRBD1. Per germline, CDR1 SGHDT and CDR2 YYEEEE. The CDR3 has 15 amino acids. After removal of 4 bases from V and 0 bases from J, the junction contained 7 bases not matched to a gene. In DNA form, the CDR3 reads TGTGCCAGCAGCAAATACCGGGACAGCTCCTACGAGCAGTACTTC. Translated: CASSKYRDSSYEQYF.

This clone is a singleton in its sample. This chain connects TRBV28 to TRBJ2-7; weak D call: TRBD2 (5 bases). Per germline, CDR1 MDHEN and CDR2 SYDVKM. V was clipped by 4 bases and J by 5 bases, with 21 bases between them. CDR3 size: 16 residues. CDR3 amino acids: CASSSRGPALRDEQYF. In DNA, the CDR3 is TGTGCCAGCAGTTCACGAGGGCCGGCTTTGAGGGACGAGCAGTACTTC.

CDR3 nucleotides: TGTGCCAGCCTCCTCGGAGATACGCAGTATTTT. Protein sequence: CASLLGDTQYF. This chain uses TRBV6-5 with TRBJ2-3; D gene uncertain. This CDR3 comprises 11 residues. The V gene's germline CDR1 is MNHEY and CDR2 SVGAGI. Deletions cut 8 bases from V and 5 bases from J, with 8 bases between.

This clone was seen more than once but under ten times. The V gene is TRBV5-1, the J gene TRBJ2-2; TRBD1 matches 8 bases. The germline gives CDR1 SGHRS, CDR2 YFSETQ. CDR3 length: 16 amino acids. Trimming removed 4 bases from V and 0 bases from J; junction bases left unmatched: 5. This chain's CDR3 is CASSPGTGPNTGELFF. The CDR3 DNA reads as TGCGCCAGCAGCCCAGGGACAGGACCGAACACCGGGGAGCTGTTTTTT.

This clone was counted at least ten times. V is TRBV3-1 (or the pseudogene TRBV3-2) and J is TRBJ2-1, with TRBD2 as a possible D gene (6 bases). The CDR3 consists of 15 residues. The V end lost 1 base, the J end lost 9 bases, and 16 bases lay between the germline ends. Per the germline V gene, CDR1 is LGHDT and CDR2 is YNNKEL (reference sequence). The CDR3 DNA is TGTGCCAGCAGCCAAGGTTTCAGTTGGGGAGGTGAGCAGTTCTTC. It translates to CASSQGFSWGGEQFF.

The J gene is TRBJ1-3, the V gene TRBV11-2; D call uncertain. The germline gives CDR1 SGHAT, CDR2 FQNNGV. The CDR3 is 12 amino acids. Trimming pared 5 bases from V and 1 base from J, leaving 3 bases between. CDR3 nucleotide sequence: TGTGCCAGCAGCCCATCTGGAAACACCATATATTTT. As protein: CASSPSGNTIYF.

This chain joins TRBV28 and TRBJ2-1; a possible D gene is TRBD2 (5 bases). V was pared by 1 base and J by 10 bases, with 11 bases between. The CDR3 runs to 13 residues. Germline loops: CDR1 MDHEN, CDR2 SYDVKM. The CDR3 nucleotides read TGTGCCAGCAGTTTATATGGTGGCGGGGAGCAGTTCTTC. Protein sequence: CASSLYGGGEQFF.

This clone was recorded only once. The chain recombines TRBV4-2 with TRBJ1-1; the match to TRBD1 covers 8 bases. The CDR3 is made up of 14 amino acids. Germline CDR1 is LGHNA and CDR2 is YNFKEQ. The V segment lost 7 bases and the J segment 4 bases; nucleotides outside the gene matches: 8. The CDR3 sequence is CASIGQGWGTEAFF. The DNA for the CDR3 is TGTGCCAGCATCGGACAGGGTTGGGGCACTGAAGCTTTCTTT.

The gene calls are TRBV9 and TRBJ2-3, with 12 bases aligning to TRBD2. V was pared by 3 bases and J by 5 bases, with 10 bases of the junction left unmatched. Germline V gene data show CDR1 as SGDLS and CDR2 as YYNGEE. The CDR3 spans 17 residues. CDR3 amino acids: CASSDPSGRAREDTQYF. The CDR3 DNA is TGTGCCAGCAGCGACCCTAGCGGGAGGGCCCGGGAAGATACGCAGTATTTT.

The V call is TRBV6-6, the J call TRBJ1-5, with 8 bases lining up with TRBD1. The CDR3 is 15 residues long. V gave up 2 bases and J gave up 3 bases; unmatched junction bases: 3. Germline V gene data show CDR1 as MNHNY and CDR2 as SVGAGI (reference sequence). The CDR3 nucleotides are TGTGCCAGCAGTTACGCGGGACAGGTCAATCAGCCCCAGCATTTT. Amino acids: CASSYAGQVNQPQHF.

The J gene is TRBJ1-2, the V gene TRBV28; D is possibly TRBD1 (6 bases). Trimming shortened V by 3 bases and J by 6 bases, and 23 bases separated the two germline ends. This CDR3 spans 17 amino acids. The V gene's germline CDR1 is MDHEN and CDR2 SYDVKM. The CDR3 bases are TGTGCCAGCAGTTTCGTAAGGTCGGTCAACAGGGCGGATGGCTACACCTTC. It is translated as CASSFVRSVNRADGYTF.

The rearrangement joins TRBV7-8 to TRBJ2-3, with D uncertain. Trimming shortened V by 0 bases and J by 2 bases, and 9 bases separated the two germline ends. CDR1 SGHVS and CDR2 FQNEAQ come from the germline V gene. This CDR3 is 15 amino acids long. CDR3 region: CASSLALADTDTQYF. As DNA, the CDR3 is TGTGCCAGCAGCTTAGCATTGGCTGACACAGATACGCAGTATTTT.

The chain links TRBV2 to TRBJ1-5, with D perhaps TRBD1 (6 bases). This CDR3 contains 13 residues. V dropped 4 bases and J dropped 7 bases, with 11 bases sitting between them. Looked up from germline, CDR1 is SNHLY and CDR2 is FYNNEI. The CDR3 spells CASSAEGDQPQHF. CDR3 nucleotide sequence: TGTGCCAGCAGTGCAGAGGGGGACCAGCCCCAGCATTTT.

The V call is TRBV27, the J call TRBJ1-2, with 11 bases identical to TRBD1. V lost 5 bases to trimming and J lost 8 bases; unmatched junction nucleotides: 7. Germline CDR1 and CDR2: MNHEY and SMNVEV (reference sequence). CDR3 length: 14 residues. CDR3 nucleotides: TGTGCCAGCAGTCCCATGGGACAGGGGGGGGGCTACACCTTC. As protein: CASSPMGQGGGYTF.

J is TRBJ2-5 and V is TRBV28; D is unresolved. The CDR3 extends over 12 amino acids. The germline gives CDR1 MDHEN, CDR2 SYDVKM. The V end was cut by 6 bases, the J end by 3 bases, with 8 bases between. CDR3 loop: CASSRLEETQYF. CDR3 sequence (DNA): TGTGCCAGCAGCCGACTCGAAGAGACCCAGTACTTC.

A word on this clone: This CDR3 is also generated by other DNA sequences in the sample. CDR3 sequence reads: CASSLRNTEAFF. The CDR3 DNA reads TGTGCCAGCAGCTTACGGAACACTGAAGCTTTCTTT. The gene calls are TRBV28 and TRBJ1-1; D remains ambiguous. Germline V gene lookup returns CDR1 MDHEN and CDR2 SYDVKM. The germline V and J ends were trimmed by 6 bases and 1 base, with 6 bases remaining between them. The CDR3 extends over 12 amino acids.

The chain employs TRBV2 and TRBJ2-1, with 7 positions matching TRBD1. The CDR3 consists of 13 residues. Germline-derived CDR1 and CDR2 are SNHLY and FYNNEI. J gave up 5 bases and V 9 bases, and 7 bases lay outside the gene matches. CDR3: CARSRDSDNEQFF. The CDR3, as DNA: TGTGCCAGGTCCCGGGACAGCGACAATGAGCAGTTCTTC.

The chain couples TRBV5-6 to TRBJ2-5; D call uncertain. The germline V gene encodes CDR1 SGHDT and CDR2 YYEEEE. The CDR3 covers 12 residues. Trimming took 1 base from V and 3 from J, leaving 4 bases between them. The CDR3 loop is CASSLLEETQYF. The CDR3 region has the DNA TGTGCCAGCAGCTTGTTAGAAGAGACCCAGTACTTC.

This chain connects TRBV12-3 or TRBV12-4 to TRBJ2-7; TRBD2 agrees at 10 bases. The V and J ends lost 5 bases and 7 bases, in that order; junction bases with no gene match: 5. The CDR3 is 13 amino acids. The CDR3 is CASSSGRAGEQYF. The DNA for the CDR3 is TGTGCCAGCAGTAGCGGGAGGGCCGGGGAGCAGTACTTC.

This sequence joins TRBV15 and TRBJ2-3; the D gene is possibly TRBD1 (5 bases). V lost 0 bases, J lost 9 bases, and 13 bases lay in between. Germline assignment: CDR1 LNHNV and CDR2 YYDKDF (reference sequence). The CDR3 is made up of 14 amino acids. DNA for the CDR3: TGTGCCACCAGCAGAGATCGTTGGGGCGGAACGCAGTATTTT. Residues: CATSRDRWGGTQYF.

The chain carries TRBV3-1 (or the pseudogene TRBV3-2) and TRBJ2-3; D possibly corresponds to TRBD2 (5 bases). V shed 1 base and J shed 5 bases, with 16 bases lying between them. The germline gives CDR1 LGHDT, CDR2 YNNKEL (reference sequence). CDR3 size: 16 residues. CDR3 in DNA: TGTGCCAGCAGCCAAGTAAAGGGTGCGGGTTTAGATACGCAGTATTTT. It yields the protein CASSQVKGAGLDTQYF.

This chain joins TRBV15 and TRBJ2-3; 11 bases line up with TRBD2. V lost 3 bases, J lost 6 bases, and 8 bases stayed unmatched. The CDR3 loop spans 16 amino acids. Per germline, CDR1 LNHNV and CDR2 YYDKDF (reference sequence). The CDR3, as DNA: TGTGCCACCAGCAGGGGGACTAGCGGACCCGGGGATACGCAGTATTTT. This codes for CATSRGTSGPGDTQYF.

This chain uses TRBV19 with TRBJ2-6, with a weak D call TRBD1 (6 bases). V dropped 3 bases and J dropped 6 bases, with 30 bases sitting between them. Germline V gives CDR1 LNHDA, CDR2 SQIVND (reference sequence). The CDR3 is 21 residues long. CDR3 nucleotides: TGTGCCAGTAGTATGCGGGTCGGCCAGGGGCGCGCCCCGTCCTTGGCCAACGTCCTGACTTTC. It encodes CASSMRVGQGRAPSLANVLTF.

This clone was recorded a few times. Additional DNA sequences in this sample encode the identical CDR3. The genes are TRBV29-1 and TRBJ2-7, with 7 nucleotides matching TRBD1. V gave up 5 bases and J gave up 7 bases; unmatched junction bases: 2. Germline values: CDR1 SQVTM, CDR2 ANQGSEA. The CDR3 has 10 residues. For the CDR3, the DNA is TGCAGCGTTCTGACAGGGGAGCAGTACTTC. Its translation is CSVLTGEQYF.